This T cell receptor (beta chain) was sequenced during a study of shared clonotypes between healthy human individuals. Study context: Donors were two women and a few men aged 18 to 49.

Original data processing: Without quality scores, immunoSEQ junctional reads could not be filtered like full-length reads. Profiling relied on immunoSEQ multiplex PCR, and the TCRdb table lists in-frame clones only, not all of them. The V and J calls and the clone size are those of that table, but D and trimming were determined from the DNA. The table shows 2,100,000 or so clones, with approximately 96% occurring only once. A CD45RA-negative memory subset and a CD45RA+ naive subset were separated from the CD4+ cells. This CDR3 has 17 amino acids. Germline V gene data show CDR1 as LNHDA and CDR2 as SQIVND (reference sequence). V lost 6 bases and J lost 1, with 20 bases in between.

This receptor was obtained from a man aged 18 to 35 in good health. The chain couples TRBV19 to TRBJ2-3, with D perhaps TRBD1 or TRBD2 (6 bases each). Material for sequencing was naive CD4+ T cells sorted from blood. As to subset: CD45RA+ positively selected. CDR3 coding DNA: TGTGCCAGTAGCCCCCTTTGGGGGCGGAGGGGCACAGATACGCAGTATTTT. Translation gives CASSPLWGRRGTDTQYF.